The present T cell receptor (beta chain) was sequenced within a study of CD8+CD57+ T cells in acquired aplastic anemia. The TCR beta profiling, which covered VDJ combination and CDR3 sequence, was carried out using genomic DNA as the template. TCRdb redid the calling of the reads with MiXCR, one entry per CDR3 protein. The data hold roughly 180,000 distinct CDR3 sequences, with around three fifths observed a single time. From germline, CDR1 is LGHNA and CDR2 YSLEER. The CDR3 spans 13 residues. Trimming removed 0 bases from V and 5 bases from J, with 8 bases in between. In regard to this clonotype: The target antigen is unknown.

General observations from the study: Patients versus controls showed no significant CD8+ Simpson's diversity difference.

The TCR comes from a human donor with severe aplastic anemia or a healthy control (not recorded which). The chain carries TRBV4-3 and TRBJ2-7; D is ambiguous. The sequencing sample was made of sorted CD4+, CD8+, or CD8+CD57+ T cells (not recorded which) from PBMCs. The CDR3 DNA reads as TGCGCCAGCAGCCAAGATCGTACTAACGAGCAGTACTTC. Residues: CASSQDRTNEQYF.